Shown below are 7 T cell receptor beta chains from a single sample sequenced in a study of T cell repertoires in cytomegalovirus infection. TCRdb re-called the reads through MiXCR, storing one row per CDR3 protein. The sample gives 80,000 to 130,000 distinct CDR3 sequences, 20% to 30% of which show up once; around 42% is in the top ten. Sequencing was carried out using CD8+ T cells from PBMCs. These receptors were obtained from a human donor in good health (CMV status not recorded). Some clones in this sample may be carry-over from other donors' samples.

V gene TRBV29-1 combines with J gene TRBJ1-1, with unresolved D. Trimming stripped 0 bases from V and 3 bases from J, with 11 bases between. CDR3 length: 14 amino acids. CDR1 and CDR2 from the germline V gene are SQVTM and ANQGSEA. In DNA form, the CDR3 reads TGCAGCGTTGAAGATCTTGCGGGTTACACTGAAGCTTTCTTT. Its translation: CSVEDLAGYTEAFF.

The chain is built from TRBV7-9 and TRBJ2-5; D unresolved. V lost 1 base, J lost 3 bases, and 9 bases lay in between. Germline V lookup: CDR1 SEHNR, CDR2 FQNEAQ (reference sequence). There are 14 residues in the CDR3. CDR3 DNA: TGTGCCAGCAGCTTAGTGTTGGGGAAAGAGACCCAGTACTTC. It codes for CASSLVLGKETQYF.

A few counts support this clonotype. The rearrangement joins TRBV6-1 to TRBJ2-2, with 11 positions matching TRBD1. Germline CDR1 and CDR2: MNHNS and SASEGT. CDR3 length: 15 residues. The V segment lost 6 bases and the J segment 5 bases; nucleotides outside the gene matches: 5. The CDR3 here is CASSYGTGGTGELFF. CDR3 bases: TGTGCCAGCAGCTACGGGACAGGGGGAACCGGGGAGCTGTTTTTT.

This clonotype has ten or more counts. This chain connects TRBV12-3 or TRBV12-4 to TRBJ1-3; maybe TRBD1 (5 bases). The V gene lost 4 bases and the J gene lost 4 bases, with 17 bases spanning the gap. CDR3 length equals 16 residues. The CDR3, as DNA: TGTGCCAGCAGTTCCCCGGGGGGGACGTACGGAAACACCATATATTTT. This encodes CASSSPGGTYGNTIYF.

Ten or more counts support this clonotype. The chain is built from TRBV7-9 and TRBJ2-1; D unclear. Trimming left V 1 base short and J 4 bases short, with 8 bases between. This CDR3 contains 14 residues. CDR1 and CDR2 from the germline V gene are SEHNR and FQNEAQ (reference sequence). CDR3 residues: CASSLEGFYNEQFF. Here the CDR3 DNA reads TGTGCCAGCAGCTTAGAGGGATTTTACAATGAGCAGTTCTTC.

This clonotype was seen a few times. The chain carries TRBV20-1 and TRBJ2-3; 9 nucleotides align to TRBD2. The CDR3 spans 16 residues. The V segment lost 1 base and the J segment 6 bases; nucleotides outside the gene matches: 11. Germline V gene sequence: CDR1 DFQATT, CDR2 SNEGSKA (reference sequence). In DNA, the CDR3 is TGCAGTGCTAGAGTGGCCTTAGCGGGGGTGGATGATACGCAGTATTTT. Translating gives CSARVALAGVDDTQYF.

CDR3 nucleotides: TGTGCCAGCAGGTCAGGCCTACGCTCCTACAATGAGCAGTTCTTC. It encodes CASRSGLRSYNEQFF. The chain carries TRBV7-2 and TRBJ2-1; D is unclear. Trimming took off 6 bases at V and 0 bases at J, with 12 bases between the two ends. The CDR3 spans 15 residues. Germline CDR1 SGHTA, CDR2 FQGNSA.